A single sample is the source of the 32 T cell receptor beta chains below, sequenced in a study of T cells in Graves' hyperthyroidism and ophthalmopathy. RNA transcripts gave rise to amplified TCR beta CDR3 regions. The HTBI set primed first-round TCR CDR3 RT-PCR. Each CDR3 protein gets one entry after TCRdb re-called the multiplex PCR reads with MiXCR. This sample carries more than 300,000 distinct CDR3 sequences, 14% of them seen once, and the ten largest clones take roughly a fifth. The specimen sequenced was blood. The source is a woman in her 30s with Graves' ophthalmopathy.

This clonotype was recorded once. One base away lies a much larger clone, so this may be a sequencing read error. Lacking the conserved final phenylalanine or tryptophan, this CDR3 likely reflects a read error. The rearrangement joins TRBV29-1 to TRBJ2-7; D possibly uses TRBD1 or TRBD2 (5 bases each). The CDR3 spans 15 residues. V lost 7 bases, J lost 0 bases, and 19 bases lay in between. From germline, CDR1 is SQVTM and CDR2 ANQGSEA. CDR3 residues: CSANAAGARSYEQYL. CDR3 DNA: TGCAGCGCCAACGCAGCCGGGGCTCGCTCCTACGAGCAGTACCTC.

This clonotype came up many times. The rearrangement joins TRBV3-1 to TRBJ1-2, with D possibly being TRBD1 (5 bases). V was clipped by 0 bases and J by 4 bases, with 18 bases between them. The length of the CDR3 is 17 residues. Germline V gene data show CDR1 as LGHDT and CDR2 as YNNKEL (reference sequence). The CDR3 coding sequence is TGTGCCAGCAGCCAAGATCTTCAGGGTTACTGGGGCTATGGCTACACCTTC. Translated: CASSQDLQGYWGYGYTF.

Many counts were recorded for this clonotype. This chain connects TRBV11-3 to TRBJ1-1, with 8 bases that match TRBD1. The CDR3 sequence is 14 residues long. V shed 5 bases, J shed 4 bases, and the junction held 6 bases outside the gene matches. The germline CDR1 and CDR2 sequences are SGHNT and YENEEA. CDR3 sequence (DNA): TGTGCCAGCAGCGCCCGGACAGGGCGCACTGAAGCTTTCTTT. It specifies CASSARTGRTEAFF.

This clonotype was counted at least ten times. The chain joins TRBV4-1 to TRBJ2-1, with D uncertain. CDR3 length: 12 residues. Between the trimmed V and J ends, which lost 0 bases and 9 bases, there was a span of 6 bases. The germline CDR1 and CDR2 sequences are MGHRA and YSYEKL. CDR3 coding DNA: TGCGCCAGCAGCCAAGACACCCGTGAGCAGTTCTTC. It encodes CASSQDTREQFF.

This clonotype was counted at least ten times. V gene TRBV27 combines with J gene TRBJ2-3; D is unresolved. Trimming left V 3 bases short and J 0 bases short, with 7 bases between. CDR1 and CDR2 (germline): MNHEY, SMNVEV (reference sequence). The CDR3 covers 14 residues. CDR3 region: CASSFLGSTDTQYF. CDR3 in DNA: TGTGCCAGCAGTTTTTTGGGAAGCACAGATACGCAGTATTTT.

The chain has TRBV2 and TRBJ2-3, with 11 bases matching TRBD2. V dropped 3 bases and J dropped 3; count of bases not matched to a gene: 5. CDR1 and CDR2 (germline): SNHLY, FYNNEI. The CDR3 is made up of 16 amino acids. The CDR3, as DNA: TGTGCCAGCAGTGAGACTAGCGGGGCGATTACAGATACGCAGTATTTT. The encoded protein is CASSETSGAITDTQYF.

This clonotype was detected many times. V is TRBV3-1 and J is TRBJ2-2, with D possibly being TRBD1 (6 bases). The germline V gene has CDR1 LGHDT and CDR2 YNNKEL (reference sequence). This CDR3 has 13 amino acids. V dropped 2 bases and J dropped 5 bases, with 6 bases sitting between them. Written as DNA, the CDR3 is TGTGCCAGCAGCCAAAGGGGGACCGGGGAGCTGTTTTTT. It translates to CASSQRGTGELFF. Complete variable domain (other parts from reference TRBV3-1 and TRBJ2-2): DTAVSQTPKYLVTQMGNDKSIKCEQNLGHDTMYWYKQDSKKFLKIMFSYNNKELIINETVPNRFSPKSPDKAHLNLHINSLELGDSAVYFCASSQRGTGELFFGEGSRLTVL.

This clonotype was counted ten times or more. This chain uses TRBV7-9 with TRBJ2-1; possibly TRBD2 for D (5 bases). The germline V and J ends were trimmed by 11 bases and 0 bases, with 14 bases remaining between them. Germline CDR1 and CDR2: SEHNR and FQNEAQ (reference sequence). The CDR3 spans 14 residues. The chain's CDR3 is CAPVRVHSYNEQFF. CDR3 coding DNA: TGTGCCCCGGTGCGGGTACACTCCTACAATGAGCAGTTCTTC.

In this sample, this clonotype turned up many times. V and J are TRBV19 and TRBJ2-2; 11 positions agree with TRBD2. The CDR3 sequence is 16 residues long. Germline-derived CDR1 and CDR2 are LNHDA and SQIVND (reference sequence). V lost 7 bases and J lost 3; bases outside the gene matches: 7. Here the CDR3 reads CASTALAGGHTGELFF. Written as DNA, the CDR3 is TGTGCCAGTACCGCCCTAGCGGGGGGCCACACCGGGGAGCTGTTTTTT.

Many counts were recorded for this clonotype. The chain recombines TRBV27 with TRBJ1-3; D call uncertain. The CDR3 has 13 amino acids. V was clipped by 6 bases and J by 4 bases, with 10 bases between them. Per germline, CDR1 MNHEY and CDR2 SMNVEV (reference sequence). The CDR3 region is CASRDPGGNTIYF. The CDR3 DNA reads TGTGCCAGCAGAGATCCTGGGGGAAACACCATATATTTT.

At least ten counts were recorded for this clonotype. As DNA, the CDR3 is TGCGCCAGCAGCCAAGGGAGTTTGGGCAGCTCAAACACTGAAGCTTTCTTT. Translation: CASSQGSLGSSNTEAFF. The chain carries TRBV4-1 and TRBJ1-1; D call uncertain. This CDR3 region has 17 residues. Germline-derived CDR1 and CDR2 are MGHRA and YSYEKL. Deletions cut 1 base from V and 2 bases from J, with 17 bases between.

The sample holds many counts of this clonotype. The V gene is TRBV5-1, the J gene TRBJ2-3; TRBD1 aligns across 8 bases. Germline CDR1 reads SGHRS; CDR2 reads YFSETQ. The CDR3 consists of 14 residues. Losses at the gene ends were 4 bases for V and 0 bases for J; bases not matched to a gene: 1. The CDR3 is CASSGQGSTDTQYF. CDR3 coding DNA: TGCGCCAGCAGCGGACAGGGAAGCACAGATACGCAGTATTTT.

This clonotype was counted at least ten times. The rearrangement uses TRBV12-3 or TRBV12-4 and TRBJ1-1; no definite D call. This CDR3 spans 16 amino acids. V was trimmed by 0 bases and J by 7 bases, leaving 18 bases between them. DNA of the CDR3: TGTGCCAGCAGTTTAGCGTCGTGGGTCCCTTCAAATGAAGCTTTCTTT. The encoded protein is CASSLASWVPSNEAFF.

This clonotype was observed many times. The chain uses TRBV28 and TRBJ2-2; no firm D call. CDR1 is MDHEN and CDR2 is SYDVKM in the germline V gene. V was shortened by 5 bases and J by 5 bases, with 9 bases between the two germline ends. This CDR3 comprises 13 residues. For the CDR3, the DNA is TGTGCCAGCAGTCGATCGTCGACCGGGGAGCTGTTTTTT. Amino acid sequence: CASSRSSTGELFF.

This clonotype was seen a few times. The chain joins TRBV25-1 to TRBJ1-4, with D maybe TRBD1 (5 bases). The ends were cut back, 2 bases at V and 11 bases at J, with 15 bases in the middle. The CDR3 contains 14 residues. CDR1 and CDR2 (germline): MGHDK, SYGVNS. This CDR3 is CASSEPQGVRKLFF. DNA of the CDR3: TGTGCCAGCAGTGAACCCCAGGGTGTGAGGAAACTGTTTTTT.

This clonotype was recorded many times. This sequence joins TRBV27 and TRBJ1-1; 7 nucleotides agree with TRBD1. The V gene end was trimmed by 3 bases and the J gene end by 1 base; junction bases not matched to a gene: 5. Per the germline V gene, CDR1 is MNHEY and CDR2 is SMNVEV (reference sequence). CDR3 length: 15 residues. The CDR3 reads CASSFYRDRNTEAFF. The CDR3 DNA sequence: TGTGCCAGCAGTTTTTACAGGGACAGGAACACTGAAGCTTTCTTT.

The J gene is TRBJ2-1, the V gene TRBV12-3 or TRBV12-4; D not resolved. The CDR3 extends over 15 amino acids. V was cut by 7 bases and J by 6 bases, with 19 bases left in between. In nucleotides, the CDR3 is TGTGCCAGCACACAATTCCCTGACGGATCCAATGAGCAGTTCTTC. Translating gives CASTQFPDGSNEQFF.

This clonotype was found many times. The V and J genes are TRBV27 and TRBJ1-5; possibly TRBD1 for D (5 bases). Germline values: CDR1 MNHEY, CDR2 SMNVEV (reference sequence). V was shortened by 3 bases and J by 7 bases, with 22 bases between the two germline ends. The CDR3 length is 17 residues. The CDR3 sequence: CASSFLADGAGGQPQHF. The CDR3, as DNA: TGTGCCAGCAGTTTTCTGGCAGACGGGGCTGGAGGGCAGCCCCAGCATTTT.

This clonotype was seen ten or more times. V gene TRBV3-1 combines with J gene TRBJ1-5; D uncertain. The germline V gene encodes CDR1 LGHDT and CDR2 YNNKEL (reference sequence). Trimming pared 1 base from V and 7 bases from J, leaving 5 bases between. The CDR3 length is 12 residues. The CDR3 DNA sequence: TGTGCCAGCAGCCAAGCCGGCCAGCCCCAGCATTTT. Translating gives CASSQAGQPQHF.

This clonotype has ten or more counts. The chain uses TRBV28 and TRBJ2-7, with no clear D. The V gene's germline CDR1 is MDHEN and CDR2 SYDVKM. The CDR3 contains 13 residues. The V and J ends lost 9 bases and 6 bases respectively, with 18 bases between them. The CDR3 spells CASRVSVTGEQYF. The CDR3 DNA reads as TGTGCCAGTCGGGTATCAGTCACTGGCGAGCAGTACTTC.

The table lists this clonotype with a count of one. A much larger clone differs by one base, so this may be a read error. V usage is TRBV2 and J usage is TRBJ1-6; D not certain. V was pared by 7 bases and J by 8 bases, with 12 bases between. CDR1 SNHLY and CDR2 FYNNEI come from the germline V gene. CDR3 length: 13 amino acids. In DNA form, the CDR3 reads TGTGCCAGCACCGGGGAGGGAGATTCACCCCTCCACTTT. Translated: CASTGEGDSPLHF.

This clonotype was recorded many times. The chain couples TRBV3-1 to TRBJ2-1; D may be TRBD2 (5 bases). V lost 0 bases, J lost 0 bases, and 12 bases lay in between. The germline gives CDR1 LGHDT, CDR2 YNNKEL (reference sequence). This CDR3 region has 17 residues. The CDR3 nucleotides read TGTGCCAGCAGCCAAGATATTCCGGGGAGCTCCTACAATGAGCAGTTCTTC. This sequence encodes CASSQDIPGSSYNEQFF.

This clonotype showed up many times. V is TRBV3-1 and J is TRBJ2-7; TRBD2 matches 7 bases. Germline V lookup: CDR1 LGHDT, CDR2 YNNKEL (reference sequence). CDR3 length: 15 residues. After removal of 0 bases from V and 1 base from J, the junction contained 3 bases not matched to a gene. CDR3 sequence reads: CASSQDWGGSYEQYF. The DNA for the CDR3 is TGTGCCAGCAGCCAAGACTGGGGGGGTTCCTACGAGCAGTACTTC.

This clonotype appeared many times. V and J are TRBV2 and TRBJ2-7; D unclear. Germline V gene data show CDR1 as SNHLY and CDR2 as FYNNEI. The CDR3 is 12 amino acids. Trimming took 5 bases from V and 4 from J, leaving 9 bases between them. CDR3 sequence reads: CASSTASYEQYF. The CDR3 nucleotides read TGTGCCAGCAGTACGGCCTCGTACGAGCAGTACTTC.

This clonotype was seen at least ten times. The rearrangement joins TRBV20-1 to TRBJ1-4; D gene unclear. V dropped 6 bases and J dropped 3 bases, with 11 bases sitting between them. The CDR3 runs 13 residues. Per the germline V gene, CDR1 is DFQATT and CDR2 is SNEGSKA (reference sequence). The chain's CDR3 is CSASIPPNEKLFF. Written as DNA, the CDR3 is TGCAGTGCCTCCATCCCCCCTAATGAAAAACTGTTTTTT.

Of note for this clonotype: Being one base from a much bigger clone, this may be a read error. This chain uses TRBV7-2 with TRBJ1-5; D is possibly TRBD1 (5 bases). The CDR3 is 15 residues long. Germline CDR1 SGHTA, CDR2 FQGNSA. CDR3 sequence reads: CASRLGTRGNQPQHF. CDR3 bases: TGTGCCAGCAGGTTAGGGACTCGGGGAAATCAGCCCCAGCATTTT.

This clonotype was seen a few times. CDR3 coding DNA: TGTGCCAGCAGCCCCGACAGTTCGGGGAAACTGTTTTTT. Translating it yields CASSPDSSGKLFF. The rearrangement links TRBV7-2 to TRBJ2-2; D is possibly TRBD1 or TRBD2 (5 bases each). V lost 5 bases to trimming and J lost 14 bases, with 18 bases between them. This CDR3 contains 13 residues. Germline assignment: CDR1 SGHTA and CDR2 FQGNSA.

For this clonotype: A much larger clonotype is one base distant, so this may be a read error. The rearrangement uses TRBV15 and TRBJ1-2; a possible D gene is TRBD1 (6 bases). CDR3 length: 16 residues. The V gene lost 8 bases and the J gene lost 2 bases, with 21 bases spanning the gap. CDR1 LNHNV and CDR2 YYDKDF come from the germline V gene (reference sequence). The CDR3 here is CATGNNRVPLNYGYTF. The DNA for the CDR3 is TGTGCCACCGGCAATAACAGGGTCCCCCTCAACTATGGCTACACCTTC.

V and J are TRBV6-2 or TRBV6-3 and TRBJ2-3; 7 bases align to TRBD2. Germline CDR1 is MNHEY and CDR2 is SVGEGT. The CDR3 has 12 amino acids. V shed 2 bases, J shed 11 bases, and the junction held 4 bases outside the gene matches. The CDR3 loop reads CASSYGTGGQYF. The DNA for the CDR3 is TGTGCCAGCAGTTACGGGACGGGGGGGCAGTATTTT.

This clonotype was observed many times. DNA of the CDR3: TGTGCCAGCAGCCATACCCGGACAGCGTGGGAGCAGTACTTC. Its protein is CASSHTRTAWEQYF. The chain is built from TRBV3-1 and TRBJ2-7; weak D call: TRBD1 (6 bases). The V and J ends lost 3 bases and 7 bases respectively, with 16 bases between them. Germline V CDR1 and CDR2: LGHDT, YNNKEL (reference sequence). The CDR3 contains 14 residues.

This clonotype was recorded at least ten times. CDR3 DNA: TGCGCCAGCAGTCGGCGTTTCGCAGATACGCAGTATTTT. It is translated as CASSRRFADTQYF. V gene TRBV5-1 combines with J gene TRBJ2-3; D remains ambiguous. V was pared by 5 bases and J by 4 bases, with 11 bases between. Germline assignment: CDR1 SGHRS and CDR2 YFSETQ. The CDR3 has 13 amino acids.

In DNA, the CDR3 is TGTGCCAGCGCCCAGGGCCTAACCACAGATACGCAGTATTTT. Its protein product is CASAQGLTTDTQYF. The chain joins TRBV11-2 to TRBJ2-3, with D possibly being TRBD1 (5 bases). The CDR3 spans 14 residues. Germline V gene data show CDR1 as SGHAT and CDR2 as FQNNGV. Trimming took off 8 bases at V and 2 bases at J, with 14 bases between the two ends.